This T cell receptor (beta chain) originates from a study of monozygotic twins with inflammatory bowel disease. Whole blood that had not undergone T cell sorting provided the isolated total RNA. Regarding this clonotype: Its matching antigen is unknown.

TCRdb re-called the 5' RACE reads; every CDR3 protein appears as one record, without DNA. This table lists around 450,000 distinct CDR3 sequences. Regarding the study as a whole: The results supported no single strong signal or clonotype associated with IBD. The inverse Simpson measure of TCRbeta diversity was lower in IBD patients than in healthy co-twins.

Germline V gene data show CDR1 as DFQATT and CDR2 as SNEGSKA (reference sequence). This CDR3 is 15 amino acids long. The chain joins TRBV20-1 to TRBJ2-3; without DNA, the TCRdb call of TRBD1 cannot be checked. The source is a human donor with ulcerative colitis or Crohn's disease, or a healthy co-twin of an affected twin (not recorded which). Sequences were obtained from blood. The CDR3 region is CSARSGLTKADTQYF.